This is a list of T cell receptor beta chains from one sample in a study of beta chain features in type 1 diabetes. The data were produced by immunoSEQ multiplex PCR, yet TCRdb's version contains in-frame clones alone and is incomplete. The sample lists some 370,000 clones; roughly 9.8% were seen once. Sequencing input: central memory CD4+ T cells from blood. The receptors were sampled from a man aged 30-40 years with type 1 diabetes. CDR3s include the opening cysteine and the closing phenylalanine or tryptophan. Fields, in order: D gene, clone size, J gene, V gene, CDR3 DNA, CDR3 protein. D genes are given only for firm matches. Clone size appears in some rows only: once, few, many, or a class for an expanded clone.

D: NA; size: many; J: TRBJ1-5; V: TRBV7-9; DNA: TGTGCCAGCAGCCCAGGGGCGGATCAGCCCCAGCATTTT; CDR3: CASSPGADQPQHF
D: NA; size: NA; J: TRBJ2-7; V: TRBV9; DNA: TGTGCCAGCAGCCTTGGACATTTCTACGAGCAGTACTTC; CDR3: CASSLGHFYEQYF
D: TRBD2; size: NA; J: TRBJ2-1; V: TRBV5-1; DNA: TGCGCCAGCAGCTTGGGAGCGGGAGTTCTAGATGAGCAGTTCTTC; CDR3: CASSLGAGVLDEQFF
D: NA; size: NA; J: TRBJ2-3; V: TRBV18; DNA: TGTGCCAGCTCACGACAAGGACTACTCGGAGATACGCAGTATTTT; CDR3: CASSRQGLLGDTQYF
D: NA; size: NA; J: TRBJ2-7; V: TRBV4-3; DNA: TGCGCCAGCAGCCAGGCTACAGGGTACTACTCCTACGAGCAGTACTTC; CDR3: CASSQATGYYSYEQYF
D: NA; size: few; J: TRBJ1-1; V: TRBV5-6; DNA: TGTGCCAGCATCACCTGGGGGGAAGGCGACACTGAAGCTTTCTTT; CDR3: CASITWGEGDTEAFF
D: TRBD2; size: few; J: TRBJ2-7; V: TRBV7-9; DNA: TGTGCCAGCAGCCTCCCGGGACTAGGGCTAAATGAGCAGTACTTC; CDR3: CASSLPGLGLNEQYF
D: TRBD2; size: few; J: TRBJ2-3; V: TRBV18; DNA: TGTGCCAGCTCGCTCGGACTAGCGGGAGGAGCAGATACGCAGTATTTT; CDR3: CASSLGLAGGADTQYF
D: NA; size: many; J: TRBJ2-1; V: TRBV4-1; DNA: TGCGCCAGCAGCCGCTTTAGCGGACCCTACAATGAGCAGTTCTTC; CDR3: CASSRFSGPYNEQFF
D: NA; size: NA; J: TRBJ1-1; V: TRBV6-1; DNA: TGTGCCAGCAGTGAAGGGCGGGGAAACACTGAAGCTTTCTTT; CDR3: CASSEGRGNTEAFF
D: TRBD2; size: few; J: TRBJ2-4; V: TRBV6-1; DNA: TGTGGGACTAGCGGGAGCGGGTTAGACATTCAGTACTTC; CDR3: CGTSGSGLDIQYF
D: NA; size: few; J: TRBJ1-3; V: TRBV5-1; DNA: TGCGCCAGCAGCTTGTCCCCACGGACGGGCTCTGGAAACACCATATATTTT; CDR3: CASSLSPRTGSGNTIYF
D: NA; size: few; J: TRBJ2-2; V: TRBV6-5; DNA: TGTGCCAGCAGCGACCAGGGCCGGGAGCTGTTTTTT; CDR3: CASSDQGRELFF
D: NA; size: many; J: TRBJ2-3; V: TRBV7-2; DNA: TGTGCCAGCAGCTTAGCCGGGGGTGAAGATACGCAGTATTTT; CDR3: CASSLAGGEDTQYF
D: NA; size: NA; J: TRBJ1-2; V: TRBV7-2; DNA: TGTGCCAGCAGCACCCGACAGGAGACCCGCTACACCTTC; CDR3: CASSTRQETRYTF
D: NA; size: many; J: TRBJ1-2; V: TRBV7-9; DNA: TGTGCCAGCAGCCGGGACCGACTATCCGGTGGCTACACCTTC; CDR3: CASSRDRLSGGYTF
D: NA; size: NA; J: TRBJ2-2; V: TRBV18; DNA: TGTGCCAGCTCACCACTGGCAGGGCGAAACACCGGGGAGCTGTTTTTT; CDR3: CASSPLAGRNTGELFF
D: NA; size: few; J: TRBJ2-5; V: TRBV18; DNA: TGTGCCAGCTCACCTGGCGAGCAAGAGACCCAGTACTTC; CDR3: CASSPGEQETQYF
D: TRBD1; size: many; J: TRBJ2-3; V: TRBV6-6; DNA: TGTGCCAGCAGTTACGGGACAGGGGGAACAGATACGCAGTATTTT; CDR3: CASSYGTGGTDTQYF
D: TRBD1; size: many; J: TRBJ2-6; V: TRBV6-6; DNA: TGTGCCAGCAGGACAGGGGGACGGTCTGGGGCCAACGTCCTGACTTTC; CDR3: CASRTGGRSGANVLTF
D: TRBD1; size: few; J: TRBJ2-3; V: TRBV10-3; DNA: TGTGCCATCAGCGCCTCGGGACAGGGGAGCACAGATACGCAGTATTTT; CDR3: CAISASGQGSTDTQYF
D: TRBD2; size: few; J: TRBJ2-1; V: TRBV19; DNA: TGTGCCAGTAGTACCGGGACGCTAGCGGGTGGGTACAATGAGCAGTTCTTC; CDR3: CASSTGTLAGGYNEQFF
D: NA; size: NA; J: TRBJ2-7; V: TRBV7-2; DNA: TGTGCCAGCAGCCTAGTACCAGGGGAGGGAAACTACGAGCAGTACTTC; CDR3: CASSLVPGEGNYEQYF
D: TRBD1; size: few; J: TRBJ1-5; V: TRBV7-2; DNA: TGTGCCAGCAGCCAAGCGACAGGGGGCGATCAGCCCCAGCATTTT; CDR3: CASSQATGGDQPQHF
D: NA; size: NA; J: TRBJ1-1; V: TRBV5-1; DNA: TGCGCCAGCAGCTTAGGACGGGGAAACACTGAAGCTTTCTTT; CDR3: CASSLGRGNTEAFF
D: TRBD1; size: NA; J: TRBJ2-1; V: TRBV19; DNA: TGTGCCAGCAGACAGGGCAGGGCTGTTTTCGTAGATAATGAGCAGTTCTTC; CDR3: CASRQGRAVFVDNEQFF
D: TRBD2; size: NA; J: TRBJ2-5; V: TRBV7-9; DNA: TGTGCCAGCAGCTTAAGGTCTAGCGGGGAGACCCAGTACTTC; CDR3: CASSLRSSGETQYF
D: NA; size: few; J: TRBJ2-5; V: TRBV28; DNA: TGTGCCAGCAGCCTCCGGGAGACCCAGTACTTC; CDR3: CASSLRETQYF
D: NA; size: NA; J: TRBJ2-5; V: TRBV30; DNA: TGTGCCTGGAGGGACAGGACTAGGGGGGAGACCCAGTACTTC; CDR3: CAWRDRTRGETQYF
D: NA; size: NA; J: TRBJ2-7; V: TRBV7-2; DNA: TGTGCCAGCAGCCCCGGGGCCTACGAGCAGTACTTC; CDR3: CASSPGAYEQYF
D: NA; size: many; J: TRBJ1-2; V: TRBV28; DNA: TGTGCCAGCAGTTCAACAGGGTGGAACTATGGCTACACCTTC; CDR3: CASSSTGWNYGYTF
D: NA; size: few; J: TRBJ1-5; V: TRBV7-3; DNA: TGTGCCAGCAGCCGACAGGCTAATCAGCCCCAGCATTTT; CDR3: CASSRQANQPQHF
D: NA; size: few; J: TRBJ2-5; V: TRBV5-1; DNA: TGCGCCAGCAGCTTGGCGTCAGGGAGGGAGACCCAGTACTTC; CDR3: CASSLASGRETQYF
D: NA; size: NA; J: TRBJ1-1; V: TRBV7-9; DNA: TGTGCCAGCAGCCGAGAACTTCTGAACACTGAAGCTTTCTTT; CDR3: CASSRELLNTEAFF
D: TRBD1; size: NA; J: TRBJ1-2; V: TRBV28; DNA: TGTGCCAGCAGTTTATATGGGCAGGGGGCTGCTAACTATGGCTACACCTTC; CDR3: CASSLYGQGAANYGYTF
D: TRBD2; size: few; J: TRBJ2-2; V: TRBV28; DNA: TGTGCCAGCATCGACCGGGACTATGGGGAGCTGTTTTTT; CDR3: CASIDRDYGELFF
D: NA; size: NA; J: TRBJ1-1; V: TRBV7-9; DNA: TGTGCCAGCAGCTTAGGAGGGATGAACACTGAAGCTTTCTTT; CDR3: CASSLGGMNTEAFF
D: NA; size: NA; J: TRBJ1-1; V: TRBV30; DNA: TGTGCCTGGAGTGTAGGTCACACTGAAGCTTTCTTT; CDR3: CAWSVGHTEAFF
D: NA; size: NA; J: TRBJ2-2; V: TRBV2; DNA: TGTGCCAGCAGTACAATTGGCCCCACCGGGGAGCTGTTTTTT; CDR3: CASSTIGPTGELFF
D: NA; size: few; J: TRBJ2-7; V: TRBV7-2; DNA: TGTGCCAGCAGCTTAATAACGTCCTACGAGCAGTACTTC; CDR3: CASSLITSYEQYF
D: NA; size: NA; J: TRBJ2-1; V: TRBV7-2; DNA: TGTGCCAGCAGCTTACAAGCGGCCCCCTACAATGAGCAGTTCTTC; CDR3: CASSLQAAPYNEQFF